This TCR beta chain was profiled in a study of T-cell reconstitution after alpha-beta-depleted transplantation in children. Unique molecular identifiers were used to barcode this TCRbeta library. Each CDR3 protein gets one entry after TCRdb re-called the PCR reads with MiXCR. This table holds 540,000 or so distinct CDR3 sequences, around 23% found once. Overall study results and limits: T-cell numbers and diversity, one year after transplant, stemmed largely from T cells that were newly produced. After transplant, at about two months, alpha-beta T cells were reportedly derived from several hundred expanded graft clones.

The V gene end was trimmed by 2 bases and the J gene end by 0 bases; junction bases not matched to a gene: 8. Germline loops: CDR1 KGHSH, CDR2 LQKENI. The CDR3 runs 17 residues. Note on this clonotype: Its matching antigen is unknown.

This chain links TRBV18 with TRBJ1-2; 8 bases match TRBD1. The sample was PBMCs, mostly from graft donor cells, taken 360 days after TCRalphabeta/CD19-depleted stem cell transplant. The source of this sequence is a boy under two years old who had a stem cell transplant for acute myeloid leukemia, so the T cells may come from the graft donor. CDR3 sequence reads: CASSPWADRDPNYGYTF. The CDR3 DNA sequence: TGTGCCAGCTCACCATGGGCGGACAGGGATCCTAACTATGGCTACACCTTC.